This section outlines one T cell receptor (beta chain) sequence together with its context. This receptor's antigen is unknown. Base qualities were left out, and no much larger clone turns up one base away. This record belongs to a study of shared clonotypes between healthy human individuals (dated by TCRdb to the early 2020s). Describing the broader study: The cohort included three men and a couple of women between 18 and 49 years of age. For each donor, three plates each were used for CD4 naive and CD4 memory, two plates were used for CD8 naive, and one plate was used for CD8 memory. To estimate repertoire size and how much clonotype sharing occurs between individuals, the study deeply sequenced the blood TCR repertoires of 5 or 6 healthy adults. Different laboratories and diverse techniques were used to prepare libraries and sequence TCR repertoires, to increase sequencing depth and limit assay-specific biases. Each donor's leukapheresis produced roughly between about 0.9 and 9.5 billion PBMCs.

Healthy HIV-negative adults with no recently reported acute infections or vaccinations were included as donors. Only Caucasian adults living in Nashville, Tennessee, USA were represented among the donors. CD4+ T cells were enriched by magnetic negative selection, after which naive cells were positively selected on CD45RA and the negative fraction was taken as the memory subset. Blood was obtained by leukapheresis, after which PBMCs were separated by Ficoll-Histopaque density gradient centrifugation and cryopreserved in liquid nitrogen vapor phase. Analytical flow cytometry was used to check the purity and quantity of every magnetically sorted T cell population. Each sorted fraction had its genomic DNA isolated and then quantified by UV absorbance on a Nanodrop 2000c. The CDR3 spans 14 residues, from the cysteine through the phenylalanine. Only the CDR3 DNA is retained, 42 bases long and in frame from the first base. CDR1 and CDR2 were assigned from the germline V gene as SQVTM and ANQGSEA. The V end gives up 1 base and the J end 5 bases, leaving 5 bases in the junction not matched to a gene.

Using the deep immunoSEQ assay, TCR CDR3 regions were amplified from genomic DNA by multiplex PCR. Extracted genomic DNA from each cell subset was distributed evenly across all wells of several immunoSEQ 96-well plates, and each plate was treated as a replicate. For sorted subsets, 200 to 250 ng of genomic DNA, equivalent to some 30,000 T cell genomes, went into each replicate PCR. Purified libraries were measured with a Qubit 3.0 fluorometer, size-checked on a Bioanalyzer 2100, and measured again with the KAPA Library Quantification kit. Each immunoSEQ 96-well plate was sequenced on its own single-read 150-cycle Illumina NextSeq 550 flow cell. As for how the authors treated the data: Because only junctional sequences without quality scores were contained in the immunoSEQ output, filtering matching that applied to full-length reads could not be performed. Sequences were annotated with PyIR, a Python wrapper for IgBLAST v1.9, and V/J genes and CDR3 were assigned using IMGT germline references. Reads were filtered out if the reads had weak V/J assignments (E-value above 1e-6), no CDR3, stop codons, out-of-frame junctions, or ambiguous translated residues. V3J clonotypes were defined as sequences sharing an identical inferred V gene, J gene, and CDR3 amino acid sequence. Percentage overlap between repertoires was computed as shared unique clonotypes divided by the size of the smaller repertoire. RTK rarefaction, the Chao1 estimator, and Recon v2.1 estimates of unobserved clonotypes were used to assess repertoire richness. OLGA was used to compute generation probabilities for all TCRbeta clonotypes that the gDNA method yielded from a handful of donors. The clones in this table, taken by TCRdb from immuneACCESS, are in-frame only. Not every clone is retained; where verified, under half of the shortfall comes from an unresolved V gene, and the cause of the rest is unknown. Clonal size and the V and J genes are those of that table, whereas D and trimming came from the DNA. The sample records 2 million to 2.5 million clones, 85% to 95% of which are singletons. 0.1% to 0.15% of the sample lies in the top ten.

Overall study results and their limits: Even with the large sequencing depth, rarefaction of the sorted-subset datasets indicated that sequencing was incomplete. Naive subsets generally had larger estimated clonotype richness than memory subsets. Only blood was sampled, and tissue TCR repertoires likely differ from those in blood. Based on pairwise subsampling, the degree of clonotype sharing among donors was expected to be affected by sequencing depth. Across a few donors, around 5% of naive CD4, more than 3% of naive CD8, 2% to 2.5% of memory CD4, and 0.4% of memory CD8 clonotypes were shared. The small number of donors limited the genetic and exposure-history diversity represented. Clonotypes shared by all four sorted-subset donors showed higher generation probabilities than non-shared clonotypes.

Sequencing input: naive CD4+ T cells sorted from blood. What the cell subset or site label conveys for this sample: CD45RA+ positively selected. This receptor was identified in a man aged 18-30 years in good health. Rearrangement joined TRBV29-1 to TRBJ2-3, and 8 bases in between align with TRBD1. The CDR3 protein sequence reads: CSVEVAGGLDTQYF. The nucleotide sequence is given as TGCAGCGTTGAAGTTGCAGGGGGCTTAGATACGCAGTATTTT.